This T cell receptor beta chain emerged from a study of T cells after somatic rescue of genetic block. Profiling relied on immunoSEQ multiplex PCR, and the TCRdb table lists in-frame clones only, not all of them. The data hold 100,000 to 120,000 clones, with about nine tenths observed a single time. Details on this clone: One end of the junction does not line up with germline, which may come from a read error.

The CDR3 loop spans 12 amino acids. Germline-derived CDR1 and CDR2 are MNHEY and SVGAGI. The chain couples TRBV6-5 to TRBJ1-6, with D uncertain. This TCR derives from a woman younger than 30. The specimen sequenced was peripheral blood mononuclear cells (PBMCs). This chain's CDR3 is CAISGGESPLHF. The CDR3, as DNA: TGTGCCATCAGTGGAGGAGAATCACCCCTCCACTTT.